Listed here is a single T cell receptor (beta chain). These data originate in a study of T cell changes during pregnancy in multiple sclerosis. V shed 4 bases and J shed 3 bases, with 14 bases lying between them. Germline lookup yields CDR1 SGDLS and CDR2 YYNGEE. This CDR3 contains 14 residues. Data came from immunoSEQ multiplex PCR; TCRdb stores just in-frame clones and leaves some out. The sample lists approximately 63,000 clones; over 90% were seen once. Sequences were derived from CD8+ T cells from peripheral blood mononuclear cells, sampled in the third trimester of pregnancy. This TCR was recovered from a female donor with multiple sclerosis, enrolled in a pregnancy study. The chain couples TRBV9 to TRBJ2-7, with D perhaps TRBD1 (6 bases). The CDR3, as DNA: TGTGCCAGCAGCCCCGGGACATTCGGCTACGAGCAGTACTTC. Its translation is CASSPGTFGYEQYF.